These 23 T cell receptor beta chains were all obtained from the same sample, sequenced in a study of blood T cells in healthy people across ages. PCR was performed a second time for about 6 to 11 cycles using a sample-barcoded 5' primer and a J-beta primer mix. TCRdb redid the calling of the 5' RACE reads with MiXCR, one entry per CDR3 protein. Among over 750,000 distinct CDR3 sequences listed, roughly 25% were seen once. The data were also submitted as part of a second study, on T cells of mothers and their children.

Sequencing was done on a sample of blood. The receptors come from a boy between 5 and 17 years old in good health.

The chain links TRBV19 to TRBJ2-5, with a weak D call TRBD2 (6 bases). Germline V gives CDR1 LNHDA, CDR2 SQIVND (reference sequence). The V gene lost 1 base and the J gene lost 1 base, with 16 bases spanning the gap. This CDR3 comprises 17 residues. The CDR3 is CASSIAIGGQGQETQYF. In DNA form, the CDR3 reads TGTGCCAGTAGTATAGCCATAGGAGGGCAGGGCCAAGAGACCCAGTACTTC. The complete variable domain, with remaining parts taken from reference TRBV19 and TRBJ2-5, reads DGGITQSPKYLFRKEGQNVTLSCEQNLNHDAMYWYRQDPGQGLRLIYYSQIVNDFQKGDIAEGYSVSREKKESFPLTVTSAQKNPTAFYLCASSIAIGGQGQETQYFGPGTRLLVL.

This clonotype was found a few times. The chain uses TRBV27 and TRBJ2-2; 11 bases are a match to TRBD2. This CDR3 contains 14 residues. V trimming: 2 bases; J trimming: 7 bases; junction bases outside the gene matches: 0. CDR1 is MNHEY, CDR2 SMNVEV, per germline (reference sequence). In DNA form, the CDR3 reads TGTGCCAGCAGTTTACTAGCGGGGGGCGGGGAGCTGTTTTTT. This codes for CASSLLAGGGELFF.

This clonotype was detected once. V gene TRBV20-1 combines with J gene TRBJ2-3; D unclear. Germline lookup yields CDR1 DFQATT and CDR2 SNEGSKA (reference sequence). The CDR3 has 12 amino acids. Trimming shortened V by 1 base and J by 4 bases, and 6 bases separated the two germline ends. CDR3 region: CSARGSADTQYF. The CDR3 bases are TGCAGTGCTAGAGGCAGTGCAGATACGCAGTATTTT.

The rearrangement joins TRBV11-2 to TRBJ1-1; tentatively, D is TRBD1 (6 bases). V gave up 3 bases and J gave up 1 base, with 24 bases separating them. This CDR3 has 19 amino acids. Germline loops: CDR1 SGHAT, CDR2 FQNNGV. The CDR3 DNA reads TGTGCCAGCAGCTTCAGGACAGTCCTAGGGCCCACCGGGAACACTGAAGCTTTCTTT. Amino acids: CASSFRTVLGPTGNTEAFF.

The chain recombines TRBV4-1 with TRBJ2-7; 11 bases match TRBD2. Germline CDR1 and CDR2: MGHRA and YSYEKL. Unmatched junction bases numbered 7, after V lost 5 bases and J lost 4 bases. The CDR3 totals 15 residues. CDR3 in DNA: TGCGCCAGCAGCAAACTAGCGGGAGTGTTATACGAGCAGTACTTC. It yields the protein CASSKLAGVLYEQYF.

The chain is built from TRBV9 and TRBJ2-3; D call uncertain. Trimming took 6 bases from V and 2 from J, leaving 10 bases between them. Germline values: CDR1 SGDLS, CDR2 YYNGEE. CDR3 size: 13 residues. The CDR3 sequence: CASKSGHTDTQYF. In nucleotides, the CDR3 is TGTGCCAGCAAATCAGGTCACACAGATACGCAGTATTTT.

The CDR3 region is CASSLKGLAGGGSSYEQYF. The CDR3 DNA sequence: TGTGCCAGCAGTTTAAAGGGACTAGCGGGGGGCGGCAGCTCCTACGAGCAGTACTTC. The chain combines TRBV27 with TRBJ2-7; 15 positions match TRBD2. The germline V gene encodes CDR1 MNHEY and CDR2 SMNVEV (reference sequence). The CDR3 sequence is 19 residues long. V dropped 2 bases and J dropped 0; count of bases not matched to a gene: 8.

This clonotype was counted only a few times. The J gene is TRBJ2-5, the V gene TRBV6-2 or TRBV6-3; no clear D gene. Trimming removed 7 bases from V and 2 bases from J, with 11 bases in between. Germline V lookup: CDR1 MNHEY, CDR2 SVGEGT. The CDR3 covers 13 residues. The CDR3 coding sequence is TGTGCCAGCACCGCCGGGCAACAAGAGACCCAGTACTTC. Amino acid sequence: CASTAGQQETQYF.

This clonotype was detected only a few times. This chain links TRBV28 with TRBJ2-1; 9 bases align to TRBD1. The CDR3 extends over 15 amino acids. Trimming took 2 bases from V and 5 from J; bases not matched to a gene: 4. Looked up from germline, CDR1 is MDHEN and CDR2 is SYDVKM. CDR3 sequence: CASSLRDRADNEQFF. The DNA for the CDR3 is TGTGCCAGCAGTTTACGGGACAGGGCGGACAATGAGCAGTTCTTC. The whole variable domain, filled in from reference TRBV28 and TRBJ2-1, reads DVKVTQSSRYLVKRTGEKVFLECVQDMDHENMFWYRQDPGLGLRLIYFSYDVKMKEKGDIPEGYSVSREKKERFSLILESASTNQTSMYLCASSLRDRADNEQFFGPGTRLTVL.

V is TRBV3-1 and J is TRBJ1-5; no clear D gene. The CDR3 runs to 15 residues. Germline lookup yields CDR1 LGHDT and CDR2 YNNKEL (reference sequence). The V end lost 0 bases, the J end lost 3 bases, and 9 bases lay between the germline ends. The CDR3 region has the DNA TGTGCCAGCAGCCAAGATGGCAGTTACAATCAGCCCCAGCATTTT. Its translation: CASSQDGSYNQPQHF.

This chain joins TRBV5-6 and TRBJ2-1; 7 bases are a match to TRBD1. This CDR3 is built from 15 residues. The V and J ends lost 2 bases and 7 bases, in that order; junction bases with no gene match: 9. CDR1 SGHDT and CDR2 YYEEEE come from the germline V gene. CDR3 in DNA: TGTGCCAGCAGCTTACCTGGGACAGTAAGGAATGAGCAGTTCTTC. Protein sequence: CASSLPGTVRNEQFF.

This CDR3 reads CASSGNSGKGQETQYF. The CDR3 bases are TGTGCCAGCAGCGGAAATAGCGGGAAGGGCCAAGAGACCCAGTACTTC. V and J are TRBV7-6 and TRBJ2-5; TRBD2 aligns across 8 bases. The V gene end was trimmed by 5 bases and the J gene end by 1 base; junction bases not matched to a gene: 9. In germline, CDR1 is SGHVS, CDR2 FNYEAQ. The CDR3 is 16 residues long.

CDR3 in amino acids: CSARPIYLAGGNEQFF. The CDR3 DNA sequence: TGCAGTGCTAGACCAATATACTTAGCGGGAGGGAATGAGCAGTTCTTC. V gene TRBV20-1 combines with J gene TRBJ2-5; TRBD2 aligns across 11 bases. The end of the DNA fits TRBJ2-1 better, so the J call may be wrong. Germline values: CDR1 DFQATT, CDR2 SNEGSKA (reference sequence). The CDR3 runs to 16 residues.

This clonotype was counted a few times. The J gene is TRBJ2-5, the V gene TRBV2; no firm D call. The germline CDR1 and CDR2 sequences are SNHLY and FYNNEI. Trimming removed 7 bases at V and 5 bases at J, with 11 bases between. This CDR3 is built from 12 residues. DNA of the CDR3: TGTGCCAGCAAGGTCGGCTCGGAGACCCAGTACTTC. Translating gives CASKVGSETQYF.

This sequence joins TRBV20-1 and TRBJ2-4, with D possibly being TRBD1 (6 bases). The CDR3 is 14 amino acids. Germline CDR1 DFQATT, CDR2 SNEGSKA (reference sequence). V dropped 1 base and J dropped 1 base, with 8 bases sitting between them. CDR3 in amino acids: CSARAGDAKNIQYF. The CDR3 DNA reads TGCAGTGCTAGAGCAGGGGACGCCAAAAACATTCAGTACTTC.

The genes are TRBV27 and TRBJ2-1; TRBD2 agrees at 13 bases. The CDR3 is made up of 16 amino acids. V was pared by 3 bases and J by 8 bases, with 7 bases of the junction left unmatched. In germline, CDR1 is MNHEY, CDR2 SMNVEV (reference sequence). CDR3 nucleotide sequence: TGTGCCAGCAGTTTGTCGGGACTAGCGGGAAACGATGAGCAGTTCTTC. This gives the protein CASSLSGLAGNDEQFF.

The sample holds a few counts of this clonotype. The CDR3 sequence: CASRPPGVTEAFF. The CDR3 DNA reads TGTGCCAGCAGACCCCCAGGGGTGACTGAAGCTTTCTTT. This chain connects TRBV12-3 or TRBV12-4 to TRBJ1-1, with D perhaps TRBD1 (6 bases). V lost 6 bases, J lost 5 bases, and 13 bases lay in between. The CDR3 runs 13 residues.

The chain couples TRBV4-1 to TRBJ1-4; D call uncertain. The CDR3 contains 15 residues. CDR1 and CDR2 (germline): MGHRA, YSYEKL. V dropped 1 base and J dropped 8 bases, with 14 bases sitting between them. The CDR3 DNA follows: TGCGCCAGCAGCCAAGTACGACCGGTGGAGGAAAAACTGTTTTTT. It translates to CASSQVRPVEEKLFF.

This clonotype was counted only a few times. The rearrangement links TRBV6-6 to TRBJ2-1; weak D call: TRBD2 (6 bases). Trimming took off 2 bases at V and 7 bases at J, with 15 bases between the two ends. The CDR3 covers 15 residues. Germline assignment: CDR1 MNHNY and CDR2 SVGAGI (reference sequence). The CDR3 sequence is CASSYVGGPKNEQFF. The CDR3 region has the DNA TGTGCCAGCAGTTACGTCGGAGGGCCGAAAAATGAGCAGTTCTTC.

The V gene is TRBV5-1, the J gene TRBJ2-5; 16 bases agree with TRBD2. The J call is in doubt because the DNA end fits TRBJ2-1 better. Per the germline V gene, CDR1 is SGHRS and CDR2 is YFSETQ. CDR3 size: 17 residues. The CDR3 region is CASSSGTSGGAGHEQFF. CDR3 nucleotides: TGCGCCAGCAGCTCAGGGACTAGCGGGGGGGCCGGGCATGAGCAGTTCTTC.

This chain uses TRBV20-1 with TRBJ2-5, with 8 bases lining up with TRBD2. The CDR3 is 13 amino acids. V trimming: 5 bases; J trimming: 2 bases; junction bases outside the gene matches: 4. From germline, CDR1 is DFQATT and CDR2 SNEGSKA (reference sequence). This CDR3 reads CSARSSGQETQYF. The CDR3 DNA sequence: TGCAGTGCTCGATCTAGCGGGCAAGAGACCCAGTACTTC.

The chain employs TRBV28 and TRBJ1-4; D possibly corresponds to TRBD1 (6 bases). Between the trimmed V and J ends, which lost 2 bases and 8 bases, there was a span of 12 bases. CDR3 length: 14 amino acids. Germline lookup yields CDR1 MDHEN and CDR2 SYDVKM. Here the CDR3 DNA reads TGTGCCAGCAGTTTAGGACAGAAATTGGAAAAACTGTTTTTT. Amino acids: CASSLGQKLEKLFF.

This chain links TRBV10-3 with TRBJ2-3; D is perhaps TRBD2 (7 bases). The germline gives CDR1 ENHRY, CDR2 SYGVKD. The V and J ends lost 0 bases and 5 bases respectively, with 12 bases between them. CDR3 size: 15 residues. The CDR3 spells CAISESWGGQDTQYF. The CDR3 nucleotides read TGTGCCATCAGTGAGTCGTGGGGGGGCCAAGATACGCAGTATTTT.